Given below is one T cell receptor (beta chain) in context. The target antigen is unknown. Original processing notes: ImmunoSEQ output lacked quality scores and full-length reads, limiting matched filtering. The table came from immunoSEQ multiplex PCR; TCRdb's copy has only in-frame clones and leaves some out. From that table come the V and J calls and clone size; the DNA was used to work out D and trimming. The sample records 2 million or so clones, 85% to 95% being singletons. These data belong to a study of shared clonotypes between healthy human individuals. Points from the study as a whole: As a rule, naive subsets had a larger estimated richness than memory subsets. Approximately 5.1% was the fraction of naive CD4 clonotypes found shared across a few donors. The researchers took only blood, and tissue repertoires probably look different.

This CDR3 has 15 amino acids. With 1 base clipped from V and 1 base from J, the junction kept 3 bases outside the gene matches. Germline CDR1 reads SGHRS; CDR2 reads YFSETQ. Sequenced material: naive CD4+ T cells sorted from blood. Sample subset: CD45RA+ positively selected. This chain joins TRBV5-1 and TRBJ2-3; TRBD2 aligns across 7 bases. The TCR comes from a young man in good health. CDR3 sequence (DNA): TGCGCCAGCAGCTTGACGGGGGGACGCACAGATACGCAGTATTTT. Translating gives CASSLTGGRTDTQYF.